The clone carrying this TCR beta chain was seen a single time. Its antigen is not known. This sample is drawn from a study of brain T cells in children with intractable seizures. Regarding the study as a whole: Absence of clones before surgery may stem from lower sequencing depth.

Before surgery, patients took at least one anti-epileptic drug. The assay was immunoSEQ multiplex PCR, and TCRdb's table has in-frame clones only and misses some. The profile shows more than 40,000 clones, approximately 90% of them singletons. Germline V gene sequence: CDR1 MNHEY, CDR2 SVGAGI. The CDR3 runs 11 residues. The V end lost 5 bases, the J end lost 14 bases, and 15 bases lay between the germline ends. The V gene is TRBV6-5, the J gene TRBJ1-2; D perhaps matches TRBD1 (6 bases). This receptor was obtained from a girl between 2 and 10 years old with tuberous sclerosis and intractable seizures. Specimen: peripheral blood, collected at surgery. In nucleotides, the CDR3 is TGTGCCAGCAGTACCTCAGGGACATATACCTTC. Its protein is CASSTSGTYTF.